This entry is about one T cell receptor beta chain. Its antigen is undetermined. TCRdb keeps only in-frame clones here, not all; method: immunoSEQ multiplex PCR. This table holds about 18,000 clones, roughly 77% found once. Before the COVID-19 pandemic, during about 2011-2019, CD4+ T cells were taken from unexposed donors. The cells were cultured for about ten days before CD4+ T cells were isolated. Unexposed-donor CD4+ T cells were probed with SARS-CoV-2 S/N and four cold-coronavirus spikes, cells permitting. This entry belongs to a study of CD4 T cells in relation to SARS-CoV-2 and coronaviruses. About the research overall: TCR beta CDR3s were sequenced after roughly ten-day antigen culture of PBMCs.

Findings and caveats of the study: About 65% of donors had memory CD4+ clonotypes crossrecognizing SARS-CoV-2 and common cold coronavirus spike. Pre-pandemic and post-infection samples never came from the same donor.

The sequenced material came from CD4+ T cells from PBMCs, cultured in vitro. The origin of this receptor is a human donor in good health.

Written as DNA, the CDR3 is TGCGCCAGCAGCTTGATCGGGGGCCAGGGCTACGAGCAGTACTTC. Amino acid sequence: CASSLIGGQGYEQYF. V usage is TRBV5-1 and J usage is TRBJ2-7; D may correspond to TRBD1 or TRBD2 (6 bases each). Germline CDR1 and CDR2: SGHRS and YFSETQ. The V end was cut by 1 base, the J end by 3 bases, with 14 bases between. The CDR3 is 15 amino acids.